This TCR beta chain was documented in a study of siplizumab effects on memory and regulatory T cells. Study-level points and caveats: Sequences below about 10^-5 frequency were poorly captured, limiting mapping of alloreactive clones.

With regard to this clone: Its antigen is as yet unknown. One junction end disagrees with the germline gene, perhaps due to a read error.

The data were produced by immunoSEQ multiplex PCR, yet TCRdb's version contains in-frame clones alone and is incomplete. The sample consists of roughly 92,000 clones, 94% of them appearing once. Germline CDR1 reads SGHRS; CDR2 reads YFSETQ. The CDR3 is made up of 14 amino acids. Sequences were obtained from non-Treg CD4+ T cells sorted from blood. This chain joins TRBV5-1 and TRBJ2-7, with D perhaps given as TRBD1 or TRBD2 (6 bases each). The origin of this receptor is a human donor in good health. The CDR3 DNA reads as TGCGCCAGCGGCTTGGAGGGGGGAACCTACGAGCAGTACTTC. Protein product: CASGLEGGTYEQYF. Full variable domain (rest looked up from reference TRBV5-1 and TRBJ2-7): KAGVTQTPRYLIKTRGQQVTLSCSPISGHRSVSWYQQTPGQGLQFLFEYFSETQRNKGNFPGRFSGRQFSNSRSEMNVSTLELGDSALYLCASGLEGGTYEQYFGPGTRLTVT.